Listed here are 20 T cell receptor beta chains from one sample, sequenced in a study of CD8+ T cells in alopecia areata. After isolation, RNA underwent reverse transcription to generate cDNA as the sequencing template. The method was immunoSEQ multiplex PCR; TCRdb's version includes in-frame clones alone and lacks a portion of them. The table lists about 250,000 clones, 60% of them singletons. The treatment here: oral pan-JAK inhibitor, 5-10 mg twice daily. The sequencing used CD4+ T cells sorted from blood, collected around week 53, from a patient treated with tofacitinib. These TCRs come from a human donor with alopecia areata.

Here the CDR3 DNA reads TGCGCCAGCAGCCAAGGGACAGGGATAATCTATGAGCAGTTCTTC. Its protein is CASSQGTGIIYEQFF. The chain carries TRBV4-3 and TRBJ2-1, with 8 bases that match TRBD1. Germline V gene sequence: CDR1 LGHNA, CDR2 YSLEER. The CDR3 has 15 residues. Unmatched junction bases numbered 7, after V lost 1 base and J lost 8 bases.

This clone was seen a few times. The rearrangement uses TRBV29-1 and TRBJ2-3; D gene unclear. CDR3 length: 14 amino acids. The V gene lost 7 bases and the J gene lost 2 bases, with 16 bases spanning the gap. The germline V gene has CDR1 SQVTM and CDR2 ANQGSEA. As DNA, the CDR3 is TGCAGCGGTACCGACTCGTTTCACACAGATACGCAGTATTTT. It is translated as CSGTDSFHTDTQYF.

The V call is TRBV27, the J call TRBJ2-5, with D possibly called TRBD1 or TRBD2 (5 bases each). CDR3 size: 14 residues. CDR1 and CDR2 from the germline V gene are MNHEY and SMNVEV (reference sequence). V shed 2 bases and J shed 5 bases, with 12 bases lying between them. The CDR3, as DNA: TGTGCCAGCAGTTTACGGGGCTTAGGGGAGACCCAGTACTTC. Amino acids: CASSLRGLGETQYF.

This clone has just a few counts. The gene calls are TRBV19 and TRBJ2-3; the D gene is possibly TRBD2 (7 bases). CDR1 and CDR2 (germline): LNHDA, SQIVND (reference sequence). CDR3 length: 15 amino acids. Trimming took 7 bases from V and 1 from J, leaving 15 bases between them. Here the CDR3 DNA reads TGTGCCAGTACCATGGGGGGGCTTGGCACAGATACGCAGTATTTT. Translated: CASTMGGLGTDTQYF.

The chain recombines TRBV5-4 with TRBJ2-2; 10 nucleotides align to TRBD1. CDR3 length equals 15 residues. V trimming: 5 bases; J trimming: 4 bases; junction bases outside the gene matches: 5. The germline CDR1 and CDR2 sequences are SGHNT and YYREEE (reference sequence). In DNA, the CDR3 is TGTGCCAGCAGAAGGGACAGGGGAGTCACCGGGGAGCTGTTTTTT. Translation: CASRRDRGVTGELFF.

The chain combines TRBV5-1 with TRBJ1-1; 7 bases match TRBD1. Germline values: CDR1 SGHRS, CDR2 YFSETQ. CDR3 length: 14 amino acids. V trimming: 6 bases; J trimming: 3 bases; junction bases outside the gene matches: 8. The CDR3 region is CASNRQGGDTEAFF. CDR3 DNA sequence: TGCGCCAGCAACCGACAGGGTGGGGACACTGAAGCTTTCTTT. The variable domain in full, completed from reference TRBV5-1 and TRBJ1-1, reads KAGVTQTPRYLIKTRGQQVTLSCSPISGHRSVSWYQQTPGQGLQFLFEYFSETQRNKGNFPGRFSGRQFSNSRSEMNVSTLELGDSALYLCASNRQGGDTEAFFGQGTRLTVV.

V is TRBV5-1 and J is TRBJ1-1; D gene unclear. CDR1 SGHRS and CDR2 YFSETQ come from the germline V gene. Trimming left V 0 bases short and J 0 bases short, with 9 bases between. The CDR3 has 15 residues. Here the CDR3 reads CASSLGPGLNTEAFF. The CDR3 bases are TGCGCCAGCAGCTTGGGTCCAGGCTTGAACACTGAAGCTTTCTTT.

This clone was seen once. Other DNA sequences in the same sample also yield this CDR3. This rearrangement joins TRBV5-1 to TRBJ2-7; TRBD1 might be the D (5 bases). The CDR3 spans 14 residues. V shed 0 bases and J shed 0 bases, with 7 bases lying between them. Germline V gene sequence: CDR1 SGHRS, CDR2 YFSETQ. CDR3: CASSLEGHSYEQYF. The CDR3 DNA is TGCGCCAGCAGCTTGGAAGGACACTCCTACGAGCAGTACTTC. Complete variable domain (other parts from reference TRBV5-1 and TRBJ2-7): KAGVTQTPRYLIKTRGQQVTLSCSPISGHRSVSWYQQTPGQGLQFLFEYFSETQRNKGNFPGRFSGRQFSNSRSEMNVSTLELGDSALYLCASSLEGHSYEQYFGPGTRLTVT.

The chain has TRBV5-1 and TRBJ2-7, with D maybe TRBD1 (6 bases). The ends were cut back, 5 bases at V and 4 bases at J, with 16 bases in the middle. Germline CDR1 reads SGHRS; CDR2 reads YFSETQ. The CDR3 sequence is 14 residues long. DNA for the CDR3: TGCGCCAGCAGAAGGAGTGGTGGGACATACGAGCAGTACTTC. It translates to CASRRSGGTYEQYF.

The V gene is TRBV30, the J gene TRBJ2-7, with unresolved D. V was pared by 4 bases and J by 3 bases, with 10 bases between. The CDR3 totals 12 residues. Germline V gene lookup returns CDR1 GTSNPN and CDR2 SVGIG (reference sequence). DNA of the CDR3: TGTGCCTGGACAGGTTATGGCTACGAGCAGTACTTC. Amino acids: CAWTGYGYEQYF.

The rearrangement joins TRBV5-6 to TRBJ2-3; D not certain. Germline CDR1 SGHDT, CDR2 YYEEEE. CDR3 length: 14 residues. V was trimmed by 0 bases and J by 4 bases, leaving 9 bases between them. CDR3 in DNA: TGTGCCAGCAGCTTGGCCCTAACAGCAGATACGCAGTATTTT. It codes for CASSLALTADTQYF.

This clone has only one observation. The gene calls are TRBV2 and TRBJ1-6, with D perhaps matching TRBD1 (5 bases). The CDR3 sequence is 15 residues long. The V gene's germline CDR1 is SNHLY and CDR2 FYNNEI. Trimming took off 7 bases at V and 5 bases at J, with 15 bases between the two ends. Here the CDR3 reads CASKGPGRDNSPLHF. CDR3 sequence (DNA): TGTGCCAGCAAAGGTCCGGGCAGGGATAATTCACCCCTCCACTTT.

This chain links TRBV6-5 with TRBJ2-3; tentatively, D is TRBD2 (5 bases). This CDR3 is built from 13 residues. V lost 5 bases to trimming and J lost 6 bases, with 12 bases between them. The germline V gene encodes CDR1 MNHEY and CDR2 SVGAGI. CDR3 sequence (DNA): TGTGCCAGCAGTCGCCCAGGCGGGGATACGCAGTATTTT. Amino acid sequence: CASSRPGGDTQYF.

The rearrangement uses TRBV30 and TRBJ2-7, with TRBD1 identical over 11 bases. There are 15 residues in the CDR3. Germline V gene lookup returns CDR1 GTSNPN and CDR2 SVGIG (reference sequence). V shed 0 bases, J shed 3 bases, and the junction held 4 bases outside the gene matches. The CDR3 nucleotides are TGTGCCTGGAGTGTAGGGGACAGGGGGAACTACGAGCAGTACTTC. This sequence encodes CAWSVGDRGNYEQYF.

This sequence joins TRBV29-1 and TRBJ2-5, with D perhaps matching TRBD1 (6 bases). CDR1 and CDR2 from the germline V gene are SQVTM and ANQGSEA. This CDR3 is built from 12 residues. Trimming took 7 bases from V and 1 from J, leaving 10 bases between them. CDR3 sequence (DNA): TGCAGCGCCCGGGACACCCAAGAGACCCAGTACTTC. It codes for CSARDTQETQYF.

The chain recombines TRBV11-3 with TRBJ2-1; D perhaps matches TRBD2 (6 bases). The germline V gene encodes CDR1 SGHNT and CDR2 YENEEA. The V end was cut by 4 bases, the J end by 5 bases, with 9 bases between. The length of the CDR3 is 13 residues. The CDR3 spells CASSSSEDNEQFF. CDR3 in DNA: TGTGCCAGCAGCTCTAGCGAGGACAATGAGCAGTTCTTC.

The V gene is TRBV19, the J gene TRBJ1-6; D remains unclear. Trimming cost V 0 bases and J 14 bases, with 17 bases left between them. The CDR3 covers 15 residues. CDR1 and CDR2 (germline): LNHDA, SQIVND (reference sequence). CDR3 nucleotide sequence: TGTGCCAGTAGTATAGATACGGCAGAAAAGCAATCCCTCCACTTT. The encoded protein is CASSIDTAEKQSLHF. The full variable domain, rest sourced from reference TRBV19 and TRBJ1-6, is DGGITQSPKYLFRKEGQNVTLSCEQNLNHDAMYWYRQDPGQGLRLIYYSQIVNDFQKGDIAEGYSVSREKKESFPLTVTSAQKNPTAFYLCASSIDTAEKQSLHFGNGTRLTVT.

The sample holds a few counts of this clone. The chain has TRBV4-3 and TRBJ2-5, with D perhaps TRBD1 or TRBD2 (5 bases each). The CDR3 totals 15 residues. Trimming pared 0 bases from V and 2 bases from J, leaving 10 bases between. CDR1 is LGHNA, CDR2 YSLEER, per germline. DNA for the CDR3: TGCGCCAGCAGCCAAGATTTGGGACCTCAAGAGACCCAGTACTTC. This encodes CASSQDLGPQETQYF.

The CDR3 reads CASSPPGKNIQYF. The DNA of the CDR3 is TGTGCCAGCTCACCTCCGGGAAAGAACATTCAGTACTTC. V and J are TRBV18 and TRBJ2-4; D is perhaps TRBD2 (5 bases). This CDR3 contains 13 residues. Trimming took 3 bases from V and 7 from J, leaving 10 bases between them. The V gene's germline CDR1 is KGHSH and CDR2 LQKENI.

V and J are TRBV29-1 and TRBJ2-7; the D gene is possibly TRBD1 (7 bases). This CDR3 is built from 14 residues. Germline-derived CDR1 and CDR2 are SQVTM and ANQGSEA. The V and J ends lost 7 bases and 0 bases respectively, with 16 bases between them. The CDR3 loop is CSGGNRGGSYEQYF. The DNA for the CDR3 is TGCAGCGGGGGCAACAGGGGAGGCTCCTACGAGCAGTACTTC.